This T cell receptor (beta chain) originates from a study of cytomegalovirus exposure and HLA in healthy donors. The CDR3 runs to 11 residues. The V gene's germline CDR1 is KGHSH and CDR2 LQKENI. With 60 Vbeta and 13 Jbeta primers, the PCR was carried out. Repertoires were generated with immunoSEQ multiplex PCR, while TCRdb's copy carries only in-frame clones and drops some. The sample records some 130,000 clones, approximately 80% being singletons. With regard to this clone: Sequence at one end of the junction differs from germline and may be a read error.

Source material: PBMCs. The receptor was isolated from a male donor in good health and CMV-seronegative. The chain links TRBV18 to TRBJ2-7; D unresolved. Here the CDR3 reads CASSLSSEQYF. The CDR3 coding sequence is TGTGCCAGCTCATTGTCCTCCGAGCAGTACTTC.